The source of this T cell receptor beta chain is a study of PD-L1 blockade in urothelial cancer. Study in general: Starting in the mid-2010s, patients were given atezolizumab (1,200 mg intravenously every 3 weeks). Blood gave a median approximately 150,000 T cells.

Indicated time point: pretreatment peripheral blood. This clone appeared a single time. A spike-in of synthetic TCR analog templates was added to each PCR. Clones were sequenced by immunoSEQ multiplex PCR, and TCRdb holds only the in-frame ones, with some missing. The sample consists of 85,000 to 90,000 clones, about 85% of them appearing once. The origin of this receptor is a man in his sixties with urothelial cancer. The sample in question was PBMCs, obtained around atezolizumab (anti-PD-L1) treatment.

The CDR3 reads CASSLGTFNTEAFF. CDR3 in DNA: TGCGCCAGCAGCTTGGGGACATTTAACACTGAAGCTTTCTTT. The J gene is TRBJ1-1, the V gene TRBV5-1; a weak D match, TRBD1 (5 bases). The CDR3 is made up of 14 amino acids. Per the germline V gene, CDR1 is SGHRS and CDR2 is YFSETQ. Trimming cost V 0 bases and J 2 bases, with 8 bases left between them.